This TCR beta chain appears in the sequencing data of a study of blood T cell repertoires in COVID-19. Study overall: From the United States, Italy and Spain came samples of acute and convalescent COVID-19.

Per the original methods: It was from reference gene primer amplification that nucleated cell counts were estimated. Using immunoSEQ multiplex PCR, the repertoire was profiled, and TCRdb retains in-frame clones only, with some absent. The DNA gave D and trimming, while V, J and clone size come from that table. The repertoire includes roughly 65,000 clones, more than 75% of them detected once, and over 45% sits in the top ten. V dropped 6 bases and J dropped 7; count of bases not matched to a gene: 9. The germline CDR1 and CDR2 sequences are SGHAT and FQNNGV. CDR3 length: 15 amino acids. In this sample, this clone turned up a few times.

Source material: peripheral blood. This sequence was found in a human donor in a cohort sampled during active COVID-19. This sequence joins TRBV11-2 and TRBJ2-7; TRBD2 matches 13 bases. CDR3 sequence: CASRTGLAGVEEQYF. Written as DNA, the CDR3 is TGTGCCAGCAGGACCGGACTAGCGGGGGTTGAAGAGCAGTACTTC. Full variable domain (rest looked up from reference TRBV11-2 and TRBJ2-7): EAGVAQSPRYKIIEKRQSVAFWCNPISGHATLYWYQQILGQGPKLLIQFQNNGVVDDSQLPKDRFSAERLKGVDSTLKIQPAKLEDSAVYLCASRTGLAGVEEQYFGPGTRLTVT.